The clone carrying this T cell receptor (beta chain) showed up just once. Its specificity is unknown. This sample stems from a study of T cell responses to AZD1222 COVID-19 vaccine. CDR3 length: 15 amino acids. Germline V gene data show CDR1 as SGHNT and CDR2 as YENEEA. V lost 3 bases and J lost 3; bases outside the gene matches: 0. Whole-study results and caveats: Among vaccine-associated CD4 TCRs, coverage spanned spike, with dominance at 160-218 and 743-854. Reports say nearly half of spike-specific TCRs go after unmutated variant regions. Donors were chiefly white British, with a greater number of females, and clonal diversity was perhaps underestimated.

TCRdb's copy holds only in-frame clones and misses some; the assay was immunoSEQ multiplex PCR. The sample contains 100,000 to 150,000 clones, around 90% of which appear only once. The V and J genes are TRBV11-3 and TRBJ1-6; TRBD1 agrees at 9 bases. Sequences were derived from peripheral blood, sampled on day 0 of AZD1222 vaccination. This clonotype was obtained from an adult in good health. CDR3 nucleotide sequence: TGTGCCAGCAGCTTGGGACAGGGCTATAATTCACCCCTCCACTTT. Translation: CASSLGQGYNSPLHF.